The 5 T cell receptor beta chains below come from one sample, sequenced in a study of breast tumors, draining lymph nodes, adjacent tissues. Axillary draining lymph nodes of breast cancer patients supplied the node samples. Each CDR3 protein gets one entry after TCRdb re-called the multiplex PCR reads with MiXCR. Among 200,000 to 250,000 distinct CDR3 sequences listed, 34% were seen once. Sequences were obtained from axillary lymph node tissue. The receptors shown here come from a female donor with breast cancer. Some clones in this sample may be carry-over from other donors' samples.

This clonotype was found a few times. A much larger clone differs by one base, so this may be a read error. In nucleotides, the CDR3 is TGCAGTGCTAGGAGAAAACAAGGCTACACTGAGCAGTTCTTC. This gives the protein CSARRKQGYTEQFF. The genes are TRBV20-1 and TRBJ2-1; D is unclear. The CDR3 has 14 residues. Germline V gene lookup returns CDR1 DFQATT and CDR2 SNEGSKA (reference sequence).

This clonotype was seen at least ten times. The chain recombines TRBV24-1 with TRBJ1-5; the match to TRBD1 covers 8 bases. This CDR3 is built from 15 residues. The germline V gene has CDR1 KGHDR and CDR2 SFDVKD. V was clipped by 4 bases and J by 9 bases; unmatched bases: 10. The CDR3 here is CATSDSRQGQSPQHF. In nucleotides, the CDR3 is TGTGCCACCAGTGACTCAAGACAGGGGCAATCGCCCCAGCATTTT.

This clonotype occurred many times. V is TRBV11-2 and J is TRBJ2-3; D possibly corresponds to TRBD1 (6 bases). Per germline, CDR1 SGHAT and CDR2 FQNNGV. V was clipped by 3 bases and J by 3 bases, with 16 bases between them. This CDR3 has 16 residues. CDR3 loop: CASSFRLGAWTDTQYF. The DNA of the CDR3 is TGTGCCAGCAGCTTCCGGCTGGGGGCTTGGACAGATACGCAGTATTTT.

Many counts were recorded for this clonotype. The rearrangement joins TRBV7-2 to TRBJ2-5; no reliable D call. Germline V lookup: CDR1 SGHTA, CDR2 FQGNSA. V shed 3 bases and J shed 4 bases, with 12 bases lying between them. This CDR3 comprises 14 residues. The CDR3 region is CASSFSLYRETQYF. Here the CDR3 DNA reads TGTGCCAGCAGCTTCAGTCTATACAGAGAGACCCAGTACTTC.

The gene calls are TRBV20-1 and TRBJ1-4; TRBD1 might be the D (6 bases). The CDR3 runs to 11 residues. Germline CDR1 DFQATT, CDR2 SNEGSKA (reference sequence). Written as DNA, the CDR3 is TGCAACCCCTACAGGGATGAAAAACTGTTTTTT. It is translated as CNPYRDEKLFF.